This T cell receptor (beta chain) was obtained from a study of blood T cell repertoires in COVID-19. Sequenced by immunoSEQ multiplex PCR; TCRdb stores in-frame clones only, minus some. The table lists about 250,000 clones, roughly 85% of them singletons, with approximately 8.6% in the top ten. In regard to this clone: The same CDR3 is also encoded by other DNA sequences in this sample.

Germline V lookup: CDR1 LNHDA, CDR2 SQIVND (reference sequence). This CDR3 has 16 amino acids. With 5 bases clipped from V and 2 bases from J, the junction kept 7 bases outside the gene matches. The TCR originated in a woman in her forties or fifties with acute COVID-19. V usage is TRBV19 and J usage is TRBJ2-2, with TRBD2 identical over 8 bases. What was sequenced was PBMCs or T cells enriched from blood (not recorded which). CDR3 amino acids: CASSSSGGLNTGELFF. In DNA form, the CDR3 reads TGTGCCAGTAGTTCGAGCGGGGGACTTAACACCGGGGAGCTGTTTTTT.